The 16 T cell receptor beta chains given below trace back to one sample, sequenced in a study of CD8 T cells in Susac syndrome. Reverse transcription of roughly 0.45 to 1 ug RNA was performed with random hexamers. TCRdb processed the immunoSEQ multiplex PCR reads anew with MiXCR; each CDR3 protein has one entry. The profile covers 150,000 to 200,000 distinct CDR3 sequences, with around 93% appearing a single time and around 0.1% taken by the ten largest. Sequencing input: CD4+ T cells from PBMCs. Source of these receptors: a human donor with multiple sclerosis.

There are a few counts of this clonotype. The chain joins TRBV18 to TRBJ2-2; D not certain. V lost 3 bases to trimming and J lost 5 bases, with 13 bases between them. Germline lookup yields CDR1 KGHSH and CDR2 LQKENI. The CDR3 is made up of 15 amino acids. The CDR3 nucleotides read TGTGCCAGCTCACCTCGAAGTTCCCCAACCGGGGAGCTGTTTTTT. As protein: CASSPRSSPTGELFF.

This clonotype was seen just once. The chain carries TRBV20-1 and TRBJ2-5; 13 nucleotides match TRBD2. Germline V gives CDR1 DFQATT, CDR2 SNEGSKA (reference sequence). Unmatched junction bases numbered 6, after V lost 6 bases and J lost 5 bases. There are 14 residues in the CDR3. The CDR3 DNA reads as TGCAGTGCCATACTAGCGGGAGGGCGGGAGACCCAGTACTTC. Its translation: CSAILAGGRETQYF.

Written as DNA, the CDR3 is TGCAGTGCTACCAGAATGGACAGTTATAGAACGCAGTATTTT. Its protein product is CSATRMDSYRTQYF. The V and J genes are TRBV20-1 and TRBJ2-3; possibly TRBD1 for D (6 bases). V was trimmed by 4 bases and J by 9 bases, leaving 20 bases between them. CDR3 size: 14 residues. Germline V gives CDR1 DFQATT, CDR2 SNEGSKA (reference sequence).

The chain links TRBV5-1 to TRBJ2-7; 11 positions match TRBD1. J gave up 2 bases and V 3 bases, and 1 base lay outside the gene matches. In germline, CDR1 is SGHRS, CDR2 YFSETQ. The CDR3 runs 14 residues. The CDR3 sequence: CASSSGQGAYEQYF. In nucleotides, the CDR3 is TGCGCCAGCAGCTCGGGACAGGGGGCCTACGAGCAGTACTTC.

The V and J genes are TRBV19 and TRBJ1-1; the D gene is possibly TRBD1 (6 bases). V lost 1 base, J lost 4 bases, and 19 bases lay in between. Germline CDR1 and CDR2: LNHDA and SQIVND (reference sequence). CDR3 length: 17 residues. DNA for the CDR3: TGTGCCAGTAGTATAGGGGGCAGGGGAGACGTGAGCACTGAAGCTTTCTTT. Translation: CASSIGGRGDVSTEAFF. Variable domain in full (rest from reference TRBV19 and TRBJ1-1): DGGITQSPKYLFRKEGQNVTLSCEQNLNHDAMYWYRQDPGQGLRLIYYSQIVNDFQKGDIAEGYSVSREKKESFPLTVTSAQKNPTAFYLCASSIGGRGDVSTEAFFGQGTRLTVV.

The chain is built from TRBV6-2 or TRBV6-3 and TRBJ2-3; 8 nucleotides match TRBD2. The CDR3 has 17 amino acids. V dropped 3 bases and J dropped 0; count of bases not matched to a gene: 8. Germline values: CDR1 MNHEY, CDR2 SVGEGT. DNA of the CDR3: TGTGCCAGCAGTTATATCGAGGCTAGCGGGAGCACAGATACGCAGTATTTT. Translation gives CASSYIEASGSTDTQYF.

CDR3 in DNA: TGTGCCAGCAGTTCCAGGGTCGCGGGCAATCAGCCCCAGCATTTT. It specifies CASSSRVAGNQPQHF. The chain links TRBV27 to TRBJ1-5, with D possibly being TRBD1 (5 bases). V was shortened by 4 bases and J by 2 bases, with 12 bases between the two germline ends. The CDR3 runs to 15 residues. CDR1 and CDR2 from the germline V gene are MNHEY and SMNVEV (reference sequence).

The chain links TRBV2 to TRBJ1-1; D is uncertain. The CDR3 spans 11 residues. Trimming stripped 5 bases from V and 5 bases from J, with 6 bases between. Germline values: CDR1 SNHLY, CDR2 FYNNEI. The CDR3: CASSYGTEAFF. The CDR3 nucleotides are TGTGCCAGCAGTTATGGGACTGAAGCTTTCTTT.

The CDR3 nucleotides are TGCAGTGCTACCCCTCAATTTTGGGGACTAGCTCTTAATGAGCAGTTCTTC. Encoded protein: CSATPQFWGLALNEQFF. The chain uses TRBV20-1 and TRBJ2-1; TRBD2 matches at 9 bases. Unmatched junction bases numbered 17, after V lost 4 bases and J lost 7 bases. This CDR3 comprises 17 residues. The germline V gene encodes CDR1 DFQATT and CDR2 SNEGSKA (reference sequence).

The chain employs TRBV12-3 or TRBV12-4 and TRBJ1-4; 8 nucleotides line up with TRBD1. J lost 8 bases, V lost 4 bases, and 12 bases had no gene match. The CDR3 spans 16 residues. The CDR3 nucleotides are TGTGCCAGCAGTTCACATCGGACAGGGATGAGAGAAAAACTGTTTTTT. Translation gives CASSSHRTGMREKLFF.

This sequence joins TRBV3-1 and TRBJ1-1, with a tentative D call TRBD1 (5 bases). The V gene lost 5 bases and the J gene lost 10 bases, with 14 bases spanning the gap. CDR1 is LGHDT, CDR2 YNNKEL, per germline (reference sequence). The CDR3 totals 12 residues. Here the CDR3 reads CASSSGGVAAFF. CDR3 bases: TGTGCCAGCAGCTCGGGGGGGGTAGCAGCTTTCTTT.

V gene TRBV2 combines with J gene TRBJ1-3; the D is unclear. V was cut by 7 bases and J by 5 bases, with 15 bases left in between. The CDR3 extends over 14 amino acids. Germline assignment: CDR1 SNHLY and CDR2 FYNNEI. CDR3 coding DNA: TGTGCCAGCACTCACGGACGAGAGAGAAACACCATATATTTT. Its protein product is CASTHGRERNTIYF.

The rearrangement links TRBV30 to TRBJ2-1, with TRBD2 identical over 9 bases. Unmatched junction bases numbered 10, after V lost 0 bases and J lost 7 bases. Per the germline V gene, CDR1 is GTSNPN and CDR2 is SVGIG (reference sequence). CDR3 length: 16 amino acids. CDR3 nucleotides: TGTGCCTGGAGTGTACAAGAGGCTAGCGGGATTAATGAGCAGTTCTTC. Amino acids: CAWSVQEASGINEQFF.

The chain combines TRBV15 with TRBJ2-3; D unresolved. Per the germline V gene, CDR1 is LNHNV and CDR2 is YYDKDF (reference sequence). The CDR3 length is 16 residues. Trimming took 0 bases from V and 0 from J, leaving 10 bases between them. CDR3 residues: CATSRDRSASTDTQYF. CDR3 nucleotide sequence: TGTGCCACCAGCAGAGATCGGTCAGCTAGCACAGATACGCAGTATTTT.

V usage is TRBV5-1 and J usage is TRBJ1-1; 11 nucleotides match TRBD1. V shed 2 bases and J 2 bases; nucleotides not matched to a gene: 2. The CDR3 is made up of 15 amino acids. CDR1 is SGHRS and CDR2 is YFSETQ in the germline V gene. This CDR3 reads CASSFWTGGNTEAFF. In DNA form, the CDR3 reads TGCGCCAGCAGCTTTTGGACAGGGGGCAACACTGAAGCTTTCTTT.

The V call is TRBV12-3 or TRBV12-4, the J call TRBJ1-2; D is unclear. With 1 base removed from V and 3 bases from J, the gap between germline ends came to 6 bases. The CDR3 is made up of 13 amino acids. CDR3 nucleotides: TGTGCCAGCAGTTTAGGAGAGTACTATGGCTACACCTTC. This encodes CASSLGEYYGYTF.